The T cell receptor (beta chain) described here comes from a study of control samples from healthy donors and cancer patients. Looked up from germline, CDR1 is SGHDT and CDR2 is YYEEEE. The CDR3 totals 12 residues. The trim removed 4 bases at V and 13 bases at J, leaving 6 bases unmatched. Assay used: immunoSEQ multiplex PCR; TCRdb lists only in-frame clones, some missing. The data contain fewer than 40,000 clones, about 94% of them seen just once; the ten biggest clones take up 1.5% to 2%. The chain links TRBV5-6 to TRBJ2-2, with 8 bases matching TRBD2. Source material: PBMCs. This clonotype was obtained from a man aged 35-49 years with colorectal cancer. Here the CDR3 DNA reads TGTGCCAGCAGCCGGACTAGCATGTTGCTGTTTTTT. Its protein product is CASSRTSMLLFF.